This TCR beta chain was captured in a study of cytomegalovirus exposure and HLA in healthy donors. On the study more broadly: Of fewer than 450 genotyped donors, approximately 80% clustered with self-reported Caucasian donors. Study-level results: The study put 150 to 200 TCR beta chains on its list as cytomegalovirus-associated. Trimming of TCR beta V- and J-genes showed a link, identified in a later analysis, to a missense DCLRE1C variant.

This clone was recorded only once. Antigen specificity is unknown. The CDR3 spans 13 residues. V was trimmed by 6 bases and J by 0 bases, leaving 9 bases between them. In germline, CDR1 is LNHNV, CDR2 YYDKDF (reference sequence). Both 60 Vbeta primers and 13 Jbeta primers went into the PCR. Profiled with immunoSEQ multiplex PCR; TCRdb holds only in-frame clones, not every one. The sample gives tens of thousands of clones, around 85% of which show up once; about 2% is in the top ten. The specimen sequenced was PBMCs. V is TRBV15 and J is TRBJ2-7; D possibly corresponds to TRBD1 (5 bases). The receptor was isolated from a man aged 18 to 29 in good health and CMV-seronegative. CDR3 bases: TGTGCCACCAGACAGGCCATCTCCTACGAGCAGTACTTC. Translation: CATRQAISYEQYF.